The next 17 T cell receptor beta chains were all read from a single sample in a study of shared clonotypes between healthy human individuals. Clones were read by immunoSEQ multiplex PCR, and TCRdb kept only the in-frame ones, dropping some. The sample yields a few million clones, about 94% seen once. Sequenced sample: naive CD4+ T cells sorted from blood. Noted subset: CD45RA+ positively selected. The receptors originated from a man aged 18 to 29 in good health.

Only one count was recorded for this clone. This chain joins TRBV2 and TRBJ1-4; D gene uncertain. The germline gives CDR1 SNHLY, CDR2 FYNNEI. The length of the CDR3 is 12 residues. V was clipped by 5 bases and J by 1 base, with 2 bases between them. CDR3 bases: TGTGCCAGCAGTTTAACTAATGAAAAACTGTTTTTT. Protein: CASSLTNEKLFF.

This rearrangement joins TRBV11-2 to TRBJ2-7, with D perhaps TRBD1 (6 bases). The V and J ends lost 2 bases and 3 bases respectively, with 20 bases between them. CDR1 SGHAT and CDR2 FQNNGV come from the germline V gene. The CDR3 length is 17 residues. As DNA, the CDR3 is TGTGCCAGCAGCTTATTCCCGAAGCCGACAGGAAACTACGAGCAGTACTTC. As protein: CASSLFPKPTGNYEQYF.

J is TRBJ2-3 and V is TRBV5-1; D unclear. The V gene lost 3 bases and the J gene lost 5 bases, with 7 bases spanning the gap. Germline lookup yields CDR1 SGHRS and CDR2 YFSETQ. The CDR3 consists of 12 residues. CDR3: CASSSEVDTQYF. The CDR3 DNA reads TGCGCCAGCAGCTCTGAAGTAGATACGCAGTATTTT.

The chain carries TRBV7-9 and TRBJ1-2; 7 bases match TRBD1. V trimming: 5 bases; J trimming: 8 bases; junction bases outside the gene matches: 5. The CDR3 sequence is 12 residues long. Germline CDR1 reads SEHNR; CDR2 reads FQNEAQ (reference sequence). CDR3 amino acids: CASSPRQGGYTF. The DNA for the CDR3 is TGTGCCAGCAGCCCCCGACAGGGCGGCTACACCTTC.

A remark on this clone: Other DNA sequences of this sample code for an identical CDR3. The rearrangement uses TRBV5-1 and TRBJ2-7; tentatively, D is TRBD2 (5 bases). This CDR3 has 13 residues. The V end lost 3 bases, the J end lost 1 base, and 8 bases lay between the germline ends. Germline V gene data show CDR1 as SGHRS and CDR2 as YFSETQ. This CDR3 reads CASSSSGSYEQYF. The DNA for the CDR3 is TGCGCCAGCAGCTCGAGCGGTTCCTACGAGCAGTACTTC.

This chain links TRBV11-2 with TRBJ2-7; 9 bases map to TRBD1. From germline, CDR1 is SGHAT and CDR2 FQNNGV. The CDR3 loop spans 15 amino acids. The V segment lost 4 bases and the J segment 3 bases; nucleotides outside the gene matches: 7. The CDR3 DNA reads TGTGCCAGCAGCTCCGGGACAGGGCGAAACTACGAGCAGTACTTC. This sequence encodes CASSSGTGRNYEQYF.

The V call is TRBV5-4, the J call TRBJ2-1; D gene uncertain. The CDR3 runs to 15 residues. The germline V and J ends were trimmed by 0 bases and 6 bases, with 13 bases remaining between them. Germline V gene sequence: CDR1 SGHNT, CDR2 YYREEE (reference sequence). DNA of the CDR3: TGTGCCAGCAGCTTGGGTTCCTCAGTCCCCAATGAGCAGTTCTTC. It encodes CASSLGSSVPNEQFF.

This rearrangement joins TRBV19 to TRBJ1-5; the D is unclear. Germline CDR1 reads LNHDA; CDR2 reads SQIVND (reference sequence). This CDR3 has 15 amino acids. V lost 3 bases and J 0 bases, leaving 9 bases between the germline ends. CDR3 sequence reads: CASSIGAFSNQPQHF. DNA of the CDR3: TGTGCCAGTAGTATTGGAGCGTTTAGCAATCAGCCCCAGCATTTT.

The J gene is TRBJ1-1, the V gene TRBV27; D remains ambiguous. Per germline, CDR1 MNHEY and CDR2 SMNVEV (reference sequence). CDR3 length: 14 residues. Deletions cut 1 base from V and 4 bases from J, with 10 bases between. DNA of the CDR3: TGTGCCAGCAGTTTATACGAGGGAGGCACTGAAGCTTTCTTT. This sequence encodes CASSLYEGGTEAFF.

A note on this clone: The junction departs from the called germline gene at one end, perhaps through a read error. This chain joins TRBV7-7 and TRBJ2-2; 7 bases agree with TRBD1. The CDR3 loop spans 16 amino acids. Germline CDR1 and CDR2: SSHAT and FNYEAQ (reference sequence). CDR3 nucleotide sequence: TGTGCTAGCAGCCTGCGACAGGGTAGCAACACCGGGGAGCTGTTTTTT. Translating gives CASSLRQGSNTGELFF.

V is TRBV10-2 and J is TRBJ2-1; D is perhaps TRBD1 (5 bases). The V gene lost 4 bases and the J gene lost 7 bases, with 8 bases spanning the gap. Per the germline V gene, CDR1 is WSHSY and CDR2 is SAAADI. The CDR3 is 12 residues long. CDR3 sequence: CASSGSGNEQFF. CDR3 in DNA: TGCGCCAGCAGTGGCTCAGGGAATGAGCAGTTCTTC.

The chain uses TRBV27 and TRBJ2-7, with 9 bases lining up with TRBD1. Per germline, CDR1 MNHEY and CDR2 SMNVEV (reference sequence). This CDR3 has 13 residues. V lost 6 bases, J lost 2 bases, and 2 bases stayed unmatched. For the CDR3, the DNA is TGTGCCAGCAGAGGGACAGGGACCTACGAGCAGTACTTC. This codes for CASRGTGTYEQYF.

V and J are TRBV5-1 and TRBJ2-7, with no clear D. CDR3 length equals 15 residues. The germline V and J ends were trimmed by 4 bases and 7 bases, with 21 bases remaining between them. Looked up from germline, CDR1 is SGHRS and CDR2 is YFSETQ. The CDR3 reads CASSLDGGVAGEQYF. CDR3 DNA: TGCGCCAGCAGCCTGGATGGTGGGGTGGCTGGGGAGCAGTACTTC.

With respect to this clone: Other DNA sequences in the sample encode the same CDR3. The chain uses TRBV10-3 and TRBJ2-7, with D possibly TRBD2 on 5 matching bases. Per the germline V gene, CDR1 is ENHRY and CDR2 is SYGVKD. The CDR3 is made up of 12 amino acids. Trimming cost V 5 bases and J 1 base, with 6 bases left between them. CDR3 DNA sequence: TGTGCCATCAGTTCGGGGTCCTACGAGCAGTACTTC. This sequence encodes CAISSGSYEQYF.

V gene TRBV5-1 combines with J gene TRBJ2-5, with D unclear. Trimming removed 3 bases from V and 4 bases from J, with 10 bases in between. Per the germline V gene, CDR1 is SGHRS and CDR2 is YFSETQ. This CDR3 is built from 13 residues. CDR3 nucleotides: TGCGCCAGCAGCTACTTTACGGGAGAGACCCAGTACTTC. It encodes CASSYFTGETQYF. The whole variable domain, remainder taken from reference TRBV5-1 and TRBJ2-5, is KAGVTQTPRYLIKTRGQQVTLSCSPISGHRSVSWYQQTPGQGLQFLFEYFSETQRNKGNFPGRFSGRQFSNSRSEMNVSTLELGDSALYLCASSYFTGETQYFGPGTRLLVL.

The V call is TRBV6-6, the J call TRBJ1-1; D ambiguous. Germline-derived CDR1 and CDR2 are MNHNY and SVGAGI (reference sequence). CDR3 length equals 13 residues. V lost 5 bases and J lost 0, with 7 bases in between. The CDR3 sequence is CASSRDLNTEAFF. CDR3 sequence (DNA): TGTGCCAGCAGTCGAGACCTGAACACTGAAGCTTTCTTT.

The chain carries TRBV5-4 and TRBJ1-5; 10 nucleotides agree with TRBD1. Germline V gives CDR1 SGHNT, CDR2 YYREEE (reference sequence). V lost 5 bases and J lost 0; bases outside the gene matches: 8. The CDR3 has 17 residues. The CDR3 DNA is TGTGCCAGCAGTAACCGGACAGGGGGATATAGCAATCAGCCCCAGCATTTT. Translation gives CASSNRTGGYSNQPQHF.